This note documents a single TCR beta chain sequence. Profiled with immunoSEQ multiplex PCR; TCRdb holds only in-frame clones, not every one. The sample has about 500,000 clones; approximately 80% are singletons. Per germline, CDR1 MNHEY and CDR2 SMNVEV (reference sequence). The V end was cut by 5 bases, the J end by 1 base, with 20 bases between. The CDR3 totals 17 residues. This record comes from a study of shared T cell receptors in the human thymus. These data also formed part of another study, on human thymus T cells.

The clonotype was recovered from a boy in the first two years of life with a congenital heart defect. Input material: thymocytes. This rearrangement joins TRBV27 to TRBJ1-2, with D perhaps TRBD1 (6 bases). The CDR3 protein is CASSQNPAGAGNYGYTF. The CDR3, as DNA: TGTGCCAGCAGTCAGAACCCAGCAGGGGCCGGTAACTATGGCTACACCTTC.